Each of the 11 T cell receptor beta chains below was sequenced from the same sample in a study of shared clonotypes between healthy human individuals. The table came from immunoSEQ multiplex PCR; TCRdb's copy has only in-frame clones and leaves some out. Of approximately 500,000 clones in the sample, around 96% were seen once. Sequences were obtained from naive CD4+ T cells sorted from blood. Subset here: CD45RA+ positively selected. All receptors derive from a woman under 40 in good health.

This chain connects TRBV2 to TRBJ2-7; D not certain. Germline V gives CDR1 SNHLY, CDR2 FYNNEI. The CDR3 runs to 14 residues. Trimming cost V 8 bases and J 1 base, with 15 bases left between them. The CDR3 DNA sequence: TGTGCCAGCCGGTCGGAACAGACATCCTACGAGCAGTACTTC. Its translation: CASRSEQTSYEQYF.

The genes are TRBV28 and TRBJ2-7, with 14 bases matching TRBD2. Germline lookup yields CDR1 MDHEN and CDR2 SYDVKM. J lost 4 bases, V lost 5 bases, and 10 bases had no gene match. This CDR3 is 17 amino acids long. CDR3 sequence (DNA): TGTGCCAGCAGTCCGGGACTAGCGGGAGACGTCTTATACGAGCAGTACTTC. It translates to CASSPGLAGDVLYEQYF. The whole variable domain, remainder taken from reference TRBV28 and TRBJ2-7, is DVKVTQSSRYLVKRTGEKVFLECVQDMDHENMFWYRQDPGLGLRLIYFSYDVKMKEKGDIPEGYSVSREKKERFSLILESASTNQTSMYLCASSPGLAGDVLYEQYFGPGTRLTVT.

V gene TRBV7-2 combines with J gene TRBJ2-7; a possible D gene is TRBD1 (7 bases). The CDR3 length is 14 residues. V was clipped by 0 bases and J by 7 bases, with 13 bases between them. Germline CDR1 SGHTA, CDR2 FQGNSA. CDR3: CASSLARQGGEQYF. The CDR3 region has the DNA TGTGCCAGCAGCTTAGCGCGGCAGGGGGGAGAGCAGTACTTC.

This rearrangement joins TRBV28 to TRBJ2-7; D is possibly TRBD2 (5 bases). The germline V gene encodes CDR1 MDHEN and CDR2 SYDVKM. V dropped 3 bases and J dropped 1 base, with 10 bases sitting between them. This CDR3 spans 14 amino acids. The CDR3: CASSFQAGSYEQYF. The CDR3 nucleotides are TGTGCCAGCAGTTTTCAGGCGGGTTCCTACGAGCAGTACTTC. The complete variable domain, with remaining parts taken from reference TRBV28 and TRBJ2-7, reads DVKVTQSSRYLVKRTGEKVFLECVQDMDHENMFWYRQDPGLGLRLIYFSYDVKMKEKGDIPEGYSVSREKKERFSLILESASTNQTSMYLCASSFQAGSYEQYFGPGTRLTVT.

The CDR3, as DNA: TGTGCCAGCAGATGGGCAGGGCAGGAGACCCAGTACTTC. Amino acid sequence: CASRWAGQETQYF. The chain uses TRBV6-1 and TRBJ2-5; D might be TRBD1 (5 bases). The CDR3 is 13 residues long. Trimming shortened V by 6 bases and J by 5 bases, and 13 bases separated the two germline ends. Germline assignment: CDR1 MNHNS and CDR2 SASEGT.

The rearrangement joins TRBV28 to TRBJ2-7; 10 bases are a match to TRBD2. This CDR3 has 15 amino acids. Germline assignment: CDR1 MDHEN and CDR2 SYDVKM. Trimming took 5 bases from V and 6 from J; bases not matched to a gene: 10. The CDR3 spells CASSPSGTSVREQYF. The CDR3 region has the DNA TGTGCCAGCAGTCCGTCCGGGACTAGCGTCCGCGAGCAGTACTTC.

The CDR3 DNA sequence: TGTGCCAGCAGCGTAGGGACTCTCGAATACGAGCAGTACTTC. Its translation is CASSVGTLEYEQYF. The chain combines TRBV9 with TRBJ2-7; D is possibly TRBD2 (5 bases). CDR1 is SGDLS, CDR2 YYNGEE, per germline. Trimming left V 0 bases short and J 4 bases short, with 11 bases between. The CDR3 runs 14 residues.

The J gene is TRBJ2-1, the V gene TRBV28; TRBD1 is a possible D gene (5 bases). Germline CDR1 and CDR2: MDHEN and SYDVKM. The CDR3 is made up of 13 amino acids. V lost 3 bases, J lost 2 bases, and 5 bases lay in between. The CDR3 DNA reads TGTGCCAGCAGTTTGGACACCTACAATGAGCAGTTCTTC. It codes for CASSLDTYNEQFF.

The rearrangement joins TRBV19 to TRBJ2-7; D uncertain. Germline CDR1 reads LNHDA; CDR2 reads SQIVND (reference sequence). V lost 1 base to trimming and J lost 0 bases, with 10 bases between them. This CDR3 has 15 residues. CDR3 nucleotide sequence: TGTGCCAGTAGTATAGCGGCGGTGGGCTCCTACGAGCAGTACTTC. This gives the protein CASSIAAVGSYEQYF.

This rearrangement joins TRBV10-3 to TRBJ1-5; D may be TRBD1 (5 bases). The CDR3 covers 17 residues. The V gene lost 0 bases and the J gene lost 3 bases, with 15 bases spanning the gap. From germline, CDR1 is ENHRY and CDR2 SYGVKD. The CDR3 DNA is TGTGCCATCAGTGAGTCGGCCCTACCGGGGCCCAATCAGCCCCAGCATTTT. It codes for CAISESALPGPNQPQHF.

The V gene is TRBV11-1, the J gene TRBJ2-1; 9 positions match TRBD2. This CDR3 comprises 15 residues. In germline, CDR1 is SGHAT, CDR2 FQDESV (reference sequence). J was trimmed by 7 bases and V by 2 bases; bases with no gene match: 6. The CDR3 sequence: CASSLPGLAENEQFF. CDR3 sequence (DNA): TGTGCCAGCAGCTTACCGGGACTAGCTGAAAATGAGCAGTTCTTC.